The 28 T cell receptor beta chains below all came from one sample that was sequenced in a study of blood T cell repertoires in COVID-19. Profiled with immunoSEQ multiplex PCR; TCRdb holds only in-frame clones, not every one. The data hold approximately 210,000 clones, with less than 85% observed a single time. Sequencing input: peripheral blood. The receptors come from a woman aged 70-85 years with active or convalescent COVID-19.

The rearrangement links TRBV7-9 to TRBJ2-5, with 7 bases matching TRBD1. Trimming cost V 3 bases and J 2 bases; bases outside gene matches: 6. Looked up from germline, CDR1 is SEHNR and CDR2 is FQNEAQ (reference sequence). The CDR3 runs 15 residues. CDR3 coding DNA: TGTGCCAGCAGCTTCCAGACAGGGCTACAAGAGACCCAGTACTTC. Amino acid sequence: CASSFQTGLQETQYF.

The rearrangement links TRBV6-5 to TRBJ1-6; no firm D call. CDR3 size: 15 residues. Trimming removed 2 bases at V and 5 bases at J, with 10 bases between. Looked up from germline, CDR1 is MNHEY and CDR2 is SVGAGI. The CDR3 DNA follows: TGTGCCAGCAGTTACGGTCGACGGGATAATTCACCCCTCCACTTT. Encoded protein: CASSYGRRDNSPLHF.

CDR3 protein: CASRLAGVGVEQYF. CDR3 nucleotides: TGCGCCAGCCGACTAGCGGGAGTGGGGGTCGAGCAGTACTTC. The genes are TRBV10-2 and TRBJ2-7; 12 bases map to TRBD2. V lost 8 bases and J lost 6; bases outside the gene matches: 8. The length of the CDR3 is 14 residues. The germline V gene has CDR1 WSHSY and CDR2 SAAADI.

The rearrangement links TRBV6-5 to TRBJ1-2; TRBD1 is a possible D gene (5 bases). From germline, CDR1 is MNHEY and CDR2 SVGAGI. The V end lost 4 bases, the J end lost 2 bases, and 8 bases lay between the germline ends. The length of the CDR3 is 13 residues. For the CDR3, the DNA is TGTGCCAGCAGTTGGGGCAGAAACTATGGCTACACCTTC. It specifies CASSWGRNYGYTF.

CDR3 sequence reads: CASSREAILDGYTF. The CDR3 nucleotides are TGCGCCAGCTCGAGAGAGGCAATATTGGATGGCTACACCTTC. The chain employs TRBV5-1 and TRBJ1-2; D is unresolved. The germline V and J ends were trimmed by 7 bases and 6 bases, with 19 bases remaining between them. Per germline, CDR1 SGHRS and CDR2 YFSETQ. The CDR3 loop spans 14 amino acids.

The chain employs TRBV19 and TRBJ2-4; D unclear. CDR1 and CDR2 from the germline V gene are LNHDA and SQIVND (reference sequence). The CDR3 contains 14 residues. The V end was cut by 10 bases, the J end by 3 bases, with 16 bases between. The CDR3 region has the DNA TGTGCCACCACTTCCACGGGTGGCAAAAACATTCAGTACTTC. It codes for CATTSTGGKNIQYF.

This chain connects TRBV3-1 (or the pseudogene TRBV3-2) to TRBJ2-1; 8 bases line up with TRBD2. CDR3 length equals 16 residues. V lost 1 base, J lost 6 bases, and 8 bases stayed unmatched. Germline assignment: CDR1 LGHDT and CDR2 YNNKEL (reference sequence). The CDR3 bases are TGTGCCAGCAGCCAAGTCAGCGGGAGTGGTGGCAATGAGCAGTTCTTC. This codes for CASSQVSGSGGNEQFF.

This clone appeared a few times. The gene calls are TRBV2 and TRBJ2-3, with D perhaps TRBD2 (6 bases). Germline CDR1 and CDR2: SNHLY and FYNNEI. V was pared by 2 bases and J by 10 bases, with 10 bases between. The CDR3 sequence is 12 residues long. The CDR3 here is CASSESGGAQYF. The CDR3 DNA reads as TGTGCCAGCAGTGAATCCGGGGGTGCGCAGTATTTT.

The rearrangement joins TRBV5-1 to TRBJ2-4; tentatively, D is TRBD1 (5 bases). Deletions cut 5 bases from V and 3 bases from J, with 15 bases between. Germline CDR1 is SGHRS and CDR2 is YFSETQ. The CDR3 contains 15 residues. The chain's CDR3 is CASRPTVDSKNIQYF. The CDR3 DNA is TGCGCCAGCAGACCGACGGTAGACAGCAAAAACATTCAGTACTTC. The full variable domain, in which reference TRBV5-1 and TRBJ2-4 provide the parts outside the CDR3, is KAGVTQTPRYLIKTRGQQVTLSCSPISGHRSVSWYQQTPGQGLQFLFEYFSETQRNKGNFPGRFSGRQFSNSRSEMNVSTLELGDSALYLCASRPTVDSKNIQYFGAGTRLSVL.

This chain joins TRBV14 and TRBJ2-3; 12 bases are a match to TRBD2. The CDR3 is made up of 15 amino acids. Germline V gene data show CDR1 as SGHDN and CDR2 as FVKESK. After removal of 1 base from V and 4 bases from J, the junction contained 0 bases not matched to a gene. In nucleotides, the CDR3 is TGTGCCAGCAGCCAAGGACTAGCGGGAGCAGATACGCAGTATTTT. Translation: CASSQGLAGADTQYF.

This chain joins TRBV5-4 and TRBJ1-2; TRBD1 agrees at 7 bases. Germline CDR1 SGHNT, CDR2 YYREEE (reference sequence). The CDR3 sequence is 14 residues long. The trim removed 6 bases at V and 2 bases at J, leaving 7 bases unmatched. The CDR3 here is CASNPGQENYGYTF. CDR3 sequence (DNA): TGTGCCAGCAACCCCGGACAGGAAAACTATGGCTACACCTTC.

This clone was observed once. V gene TRBV3-1 (or the pseudogene TRBV3-2) combines with J gene TRBJ2-3, with 8 bases aligning to TRBD2. CDR3 length: 14 residues. Trimming removed 3 bases from V and 6 bases from J; junction bases left unmatched: 5. CDR1 LGHDT and CDR2 YNNKEL come from the germline V gene (reference sequence). The CDR3 region has the DNA TGTGCCAGCAGCCACCCCGGGAGGGCTGATACGCAGTATTTT. Encoded protein: CASSHPGRADTQYF.

The chain links TRBV6-7 to TRBJ2-1, with 11 positions matching TRBD2. TRBV6-7 carries the ORF label, with uncertain function. With V trimmed by 2 bases and J by 0 bases, 12 bases remained unmatched. CDR3 length equals 20 residues. The chain's CDR3 is CASSYHPGLAALSSYNEQFF. CDR3 bases: TGTGCCAGCAGTTACCATCCGGGACTAGCGGCCCTGAGCTCCTACAATGAGCAGTTCTTC.

CDR3 DNA: TGTGCCACCAGTGATCCACAGGGGACAGGGGGTAGCAATGAGCAGTTCTTC. Protein: CATSDPQGTGGSNEQFF. V is TRBV24-1 and J is TRBJ2-1; TRBD1 agrees at 11 bases. J was trimmed by 6 bases and V by 3 bases; bases with no gene match: 9. The CDR3 consists of 17 residues. CDR1 KGHDR and CDR2 SFDVKD come from the germline V gene.

This clone was counted only a few times. V and J are TRBV20-1 and TRBJ1-5; 8 positions agree with TRBD1. After removal of 3 bases from V and 5 bases from J, the junction contained 6 bases not matched to a gene. Per germline, CDR1 DFQATT and CDR2 SNEGSKA (reference sequence). CDR3 length: 14 amino acids. CDR3 protein: CSASPGQGYQPQHF. The CDR3 bases are TGCAGTGCTAGTCCCGGACAGGGCTATCAGCCCCAGCATTTT.

This chain links TRBV5-5 with TRBJ2-5, with 8 bases aligning to TRBD1. Trimming removed 5 bases from V and 1 base from J; junction bases left unmatched: 10. The CDR3 loop spans 16 amino acids. From germline, CDR1 is SGHKS and CDR2 YYEKEE (reference sequence). Written as DNA, the CDR3 is TGTGCCAGCAGAACAGGACAGGGAGGACGCCAAGAGACCCAGTACTTC. This codes for CASRTGQGGRQETQYF.

The chain combines TRBV5-1 with TRBJ1-4; 7 bases line up with TRBD1. CDR3 length equals 15 residues. Germline lookup yields CDR1 SGHRS and CDR2 YFSETQ. V lost 4 bases and J lost 2; bases outside the gene matches: 5. The CDR3 loop reads CASSLATGTNEKLFF. CDR3 nucleotide sequence: TGCGCCAGCAGCCTGGCGACAGGGACTAATGAAAAACTGTTTTTT.

This clone occurred a few times. The chain couples TRBV15 to TRBJ2-2; TRBD2 agrees at 8 bases. Germline assignment: CDR1 LNHNV and CDR2 YYDKDF (reference sequence). V was clipped by 5 bases and J by 2 bases; unmatched bases: 7. This CDR3 is 16 amino acids long. The CDR3 sequence is CATSPRTSSNTGELFF. The CDR3 DNA follows: TGTGCCACCAGCCCTCGGACTAGCAGCAACACCGGGGAGCTGTTTTTT.

V is TRBV5-4 and J is TRBJ2-5; D is undetermined. CDR3 length equals 14 residues. The V end was cut by 2 bases, the J end by 1 base, with 9 bases between. Per germline, CDR1 SGHNT and CDR2 YYREEE (reference sequence). CDR3 sequence (DNA): TGTGCCAGCAGCTTCGCAGCGACCCAAGAGACCCAGTACTTC. Its protein is CASSFAATQETQYF.

The V gene is TRBV9, the J gene TRBJ1-2; 8 bases are a match to TRBD1. J gave up 7 bases and V 0 bases, and 5 bases lay outside the gene matches. The CDR3 contains 14 residues. CDR1 is SGDLS and CDR2 is YYNGEE in the germline V gene. CDR3 sequence (DNA): TGTGCCAGCAGCGTAGCGGACAGGGTAGGTGGCTACACCTTC. Amino acids: CASSVADRVGGYTF.

This clone was observed once. CDR3 sequence (DNA): TGTGCCAGCTCACCAGGGCCAGATACGCAGTATTTT. Encoded protein: CASSPGPDTQYF. The chain is built from TRBV18 and TRBJ2-3; D gene unclear. V was shortened by 2 bases and J by 4 bases, with 4 bases between the two germline ends. The CDR3 is 12 residues long. Per germline, CDR1 KGHSH and CDR2 LQKENI.

This chain links TRBV5-6 with TRBJ2-1; 12 nucleotides line up with TRBD2. The CDR3 length is 16 residues. Germline loops: CDR1 SGHDT, CDR2 YYEEEE. V was clipped by 2 bases and J by 2 bases; unmatched bases: 2. The CDR3 reads CASSFRLAGAYNEQFF. The CDR3 bases are TGTGCCAGCAGCTTCCGACTAGCGGGGGCCTACAATGAGCAGTTCTTC.

In this sample, this clone turned up a few times. Other DNA sequences in the sample encode the same CDR3. The V gene is TRBV12-3 or TRBV12-4, the J gene TRBJ2-7, with D possibly matching TRBD2 (6 bases). The germline V and J ends were trimmed by 6 bases and 0 bases, with 9 bases remaining between them. The CDR3 is 13 residues long. The CDR3 coding sequence is TGTGCCAGCAGCCCCGGGGGCTCCTACGAGCAGTACTTC. It yields the protein CASSPGGSYEQYF.

This clone was counted a single time. The chain recombines TRBV25-1 with TRBJ2-2, with 12 bases matching TRBD1. The J segment lost 7 bases and the V segment lost 6 bases, leaving 12 bases of the junction unmatched. Germline assignment: CDR1 MGHDK and CDR2 SYGVNS. This CDR3 spans 17 amino acids. The CDR3 protein is CASRGAAGQGANGELFF. In DNA form, the CDR3 reads TGTGCCAGCAGAGGGGCGGCGGGACAGGGGGCTAACGGGGAGCTGTTTTTT.

This clone was observed once. The genes are TRBV30 and TRBJ1-4; TRBD1 aligns across 9 bases. Germline V lookup: CDR1 GTSNPN, CDR2 SVGIG (reference sequence). Trimming removed 1 base from V and 7 bases from J; junction bases left unmatched: 7. This CDR3 comprises 15 residues. For the CDR3, the DNA is TGTGCCTGGAGTGCCACCGGGACAGGGACTGAAAAACTGTTTTTT. It encodes CAWSATGTGTEKLFF.

The chain links TRBV2 to TRBJ2-2; 8 bases align to TRBD1. The CDR3 totals 14 residues. The ends lost 9 bases at V and 5 bases at J; junction bases unmatched: 8. Germline CDR1 reads SNHLY; CDR2 reads FYNNEI. The chain's CDR3 is CASRWDRRTGELFF. CDR3 sequence (DNA): TGTGCCAGTCGTTGGGACAGGAGGACCGGGGAGCTGTTTTTT.

This CDR3 is CASSRRGGNNEQFF. DNA for the CDR3: TGTGCCAGCAGCCGGAGGGGCGGCAACAATGAGCAGTTCTTC. The J gene is TRBJ2-1, the V gene TRBV7-9, with D perhaps TRBD2 (6 bases). The CDR3 sequence is 14 residues long. Trimming took off 5 bases at V and 5 bases at J, with 13 bases between the two ends. Germline CDR1 SEHNR, CDR2 FQNEAQ (reference sequence). The whole variable domain, remainder taken from reference TRBV7-9 and TRBJ2-1, is DTGVSQNPRHKITKRGQNVTFRCDPISEHNRLYWYRQTLGQGPEFLTYFQNEAQLEKSRLLSDRFSAERPKGSFSTLEIQRTEQGDSAMYLCASSRRGGNNEQFFGPGTRLTVL.

The chain combines TRBV6-1 with TRBJ2-7; 7 nucleotides agree with TRBD1. With 2 bases clipped from V and 2 bases from J, the junction kept 15 bases outside the gene matches. The V gene's germline CDR1 is MNHNS and CDR2 SASEGT. CDR3 length: 18 residues. CDR3 residues: CASSELPGQLRNPYEQYF. CDR3 coding DNA: TGTGCCAGCAGTGAACTCCCGGGACAGCTGAGGAATCCCTACGAGCAGTACTTC.